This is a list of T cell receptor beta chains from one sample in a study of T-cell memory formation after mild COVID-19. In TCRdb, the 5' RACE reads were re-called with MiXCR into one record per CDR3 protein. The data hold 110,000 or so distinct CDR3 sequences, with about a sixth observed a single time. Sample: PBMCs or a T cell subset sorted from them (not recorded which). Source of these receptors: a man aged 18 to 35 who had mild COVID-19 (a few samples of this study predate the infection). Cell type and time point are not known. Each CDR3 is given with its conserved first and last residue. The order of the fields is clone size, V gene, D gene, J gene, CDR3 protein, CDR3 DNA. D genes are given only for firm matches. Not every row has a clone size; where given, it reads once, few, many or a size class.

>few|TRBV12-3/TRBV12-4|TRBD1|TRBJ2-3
CASSLDRAGADTQYF
TGTGCCAGCAGTTTGGACAGGGCAGGGGCAGATACGCAGTATTTT
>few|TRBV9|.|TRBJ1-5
CASSFGHNQPQHF
TGTGCCAGCAGCTTTGGACACAATCAGCCCCAGCATTTT
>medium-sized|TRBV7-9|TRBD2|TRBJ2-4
CASSASGGLAKNIQYF
TGTGCCAGCAGCGCCAGCGGGGGGCTAGCCAAAAACATTCAGTACTTC
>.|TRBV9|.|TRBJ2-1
CASSVGGLRGVGEQFF
TGTGCCAGCAGCGTAGGGGGTCTACGCGGGGTGGGAGAGCAGTTCTTC
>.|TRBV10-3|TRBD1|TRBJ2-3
CAIRRTGETDTQYF
TGTGCCATCAGGAGGACAGGGGAGACAGATACGCAGTATTTT
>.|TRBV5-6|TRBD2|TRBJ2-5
CASSSGLAGGPGPRETQYF
TGTGCCAGCAGCTCGGGACTAGCGGGGGGGCCAGGCCCTCGAGAGACCCAGTACTTC
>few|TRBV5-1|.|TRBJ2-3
CASSSPQITDTQYF
TGCGCCAGCAGCTCTCCGCAGATCACAGATACGCAGTATTTT
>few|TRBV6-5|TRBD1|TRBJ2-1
CASRRTGGWNEQFF
TGTGCCAGCAGGAGGACAGGGGGATGGAATGAGCAGTTCTTC
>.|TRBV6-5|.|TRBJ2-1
CASSSASRFRNEQFF
TGTGCCAGCAGTTCCGCCAGCCGATTTCGGAATGAGCAGTTCTTC
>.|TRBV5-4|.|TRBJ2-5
CASSFPLGGETQYF
TGTGCCAGCAGCTTCCCACTAGGAGGAGAGACCCAGTACTTC
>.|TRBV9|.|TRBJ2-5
CASSVGLVRETQYF
TGTGCCAGCAGCGTAGGCTTAGTCCGAGAGACCCAGTACTTC
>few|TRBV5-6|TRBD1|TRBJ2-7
CASTEQGASYEQYF
TGTGCCAGCACCGAACAGGGGGCCTCCTACGAGCAGTACTTC
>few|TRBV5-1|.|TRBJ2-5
CASSATSQETQYF
TGCGCCAGCAGTGCGACTAGCCAAGAGACCCAGTACTTC
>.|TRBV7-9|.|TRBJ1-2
CASSFGGDGYTF
TGTGCCAGCAGCTTTGGGGGGGACGGCTACACCTTC
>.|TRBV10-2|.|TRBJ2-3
CASSTSHSTDTQYF
TGCGCCAGCTCTACTAGCCACAGCACAGATACGCAGTATTTT
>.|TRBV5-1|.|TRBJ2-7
CASREHSDLTYEQYF
TGCGCCAGCCGAGAACACAGTGACCTAACCTACGAGCAGTACTTC
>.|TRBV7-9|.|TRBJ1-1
CASSLAGDGAFF
TGTGCCAGCAGCTTAGCAGGGGATGGGGCTTTCTTT
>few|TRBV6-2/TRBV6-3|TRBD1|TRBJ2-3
CASSSRTGKGTDTQYF
TGTGCCAGCAGTTCACGGACAGGCAAAGGCACAGATACGCAGTATTTT
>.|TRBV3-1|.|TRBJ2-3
CASSGGGPDTQYF
TGTGCCAGCAGCGGGGGGGGGCCAGATACGCAGTATTTT
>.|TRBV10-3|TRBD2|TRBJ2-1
CAIRGGPTYNEQFF
TGTGCCATTCGGGGGGGGCCCACCTACAATGAGCAGTTCTTC
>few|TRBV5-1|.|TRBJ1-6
CASSWGRGENNSPLHF
TGCGCCAGCAGCTGGGGGCGAGGGGAGAATAATTCACCCCTCCACTTT
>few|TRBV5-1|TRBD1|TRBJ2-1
CASQRQGPYNEQFF
TGCGCCAGCCAAAGACAGGGACCCTACAATGAGCAGTTCTTC
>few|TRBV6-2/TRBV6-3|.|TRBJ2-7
CASSWDSYEQYF
TGTGCCAGCAGTTGGGATTCCTACGAGCAGTACTTC
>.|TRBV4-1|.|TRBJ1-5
CASSQQGGQPQHF
TGCGCCAGCAGCCAACAGGGCGGTCAGCCCCAGCATTTT
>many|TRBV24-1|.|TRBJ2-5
CATSDPRTEETQYF
TGTGCCACCAGTGATCCCCGGACAGAAGAGACCCAGTACTTC
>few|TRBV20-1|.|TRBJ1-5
CSAREWGGNQPQHF
TGCAGTGCTAGAGAATGGGGGGGTAATCAGCCCCAGCATTTT
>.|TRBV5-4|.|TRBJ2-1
CASSGLRNEQFF
TGTGCCAGCAGTGGACTCCGCAATGAGCAGTTCTTC
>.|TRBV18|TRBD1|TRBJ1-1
CASSGQGGPEAFF
TGTGCCAGCTCAGGACAGGGGGGGCCTGAAGCTTTCTTT
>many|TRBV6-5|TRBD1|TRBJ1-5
CASSGGTADSNQPQHF
TGTGCCAGCAGCGGGGGGACAGCCGATAGCAATCAGCCCCAGCATTTT
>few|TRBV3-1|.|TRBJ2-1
CASNQNGGSEQFF
TGTGCCAGCAACCAGAATGGGGGCAGTGAGCAGTTCTTC
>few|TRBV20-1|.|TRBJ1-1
CSARVGGPSTEAFF
TGCAGTGCTAGAGTTGGGGGACCGAGTACTGAAGCTTTCTTT
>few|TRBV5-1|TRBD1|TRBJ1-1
CASRRTGQNQAFF
TGCGCCAGCAGGAGGACAGGGCAGAACCAGGCTTTCTTT
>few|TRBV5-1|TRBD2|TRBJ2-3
CASSFPSGGDTQYF
TGCGCCAGCAGCTTCCCTAGCGGGGGGGATACGCAGTATTTT
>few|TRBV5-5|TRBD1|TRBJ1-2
CASSSGQGASNYGYTF
TGTGCCAGCAGCTCGGGACAGGGGGCTTCTAACTATGGCTACACCTTC
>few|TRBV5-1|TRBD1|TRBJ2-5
CASSFRDRQETQYF
TGCGCCAGCAGCTTCCGGGACAGGCAAGAGACCCAGTACTTC
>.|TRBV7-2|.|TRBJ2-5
CASSAAETQYF
TGTGCCAGCAGCGCAGCAGAGACCCAGTACTTC
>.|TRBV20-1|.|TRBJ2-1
CSARPPAIAGAQFF
TGCAGTGCTAGGCCCCCCGCCATCGCGGGGGCGCAGTTCTTC
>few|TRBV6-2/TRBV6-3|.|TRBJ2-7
CASSYSGLDAGPYEQYF
TGTGCCAGCAGTTACTCTGGACTCGACGCTGGACCCTACGAGCAGTACTTC
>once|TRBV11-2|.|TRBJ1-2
CASSLGVYYGYTF
TGTGCCAGCAGCTTAGGAGTGTACTATGGCTACACCTTC